This entry lists 21 T cell receptor beta chains sequenced from one sample in a study of blood T cell repertoires in COVID-19. Generated by immunoSEQ multiplex PCR, the TCRdb table keeps only in-frame clones and is missing some. The table has 100,000 to 150,000 clones, approximately 74% seen once. What was sequenced was peripheral blood. These TCRs come from a man aged 80 or over with COVID-19, enrolled during active disease.

This clone was found a few times. V is TRBV4-3 and J is TRBJ2-3; 11 bases match TRBD2. V lost 0 bases and J lost 6; bases outside the gene matches: 5. There are 16 residues in the CDR3. The germline V gene encodes CDR1 LGHNA and CDR2 YSLEER. CDR3 in amino acids: CASSQDVAGGPDTQYF. In DNA form, the CDR3 reads TGCGCCAGCAGCCAAGACGTAGCGGGAGGGCCGGATACGCAGTATTTT.

The J gene is TRBJ2-5, the V gene TRBV3-1 (or the pseudogene TRBV3-2), with unresolved D. The CDR3 extends over 16 amino acids. Germline lookup yields CDR1 LGHDT and CDR2 YNNKEL (reference sequence). Between the trimmed V and J ends, which lost 0 bases and 1 base, there was a span of 12 bases. The CDR3 protein is CASSQDPDTIQETQYF. The DNA of the CDR3 is TGTGCCAGCAGCCAAGATCCTGACACCATCCAAGAGACCCAGTACTTC.

This rearrangement joins TRBV5-6 to TRBJ2-7; 7 bases fit TRBD1. This CDR3 spans 15 amino acids. Germline V gene data show CDR1 as SGHDT and CDR2 as YYEEEE. V was clipped by 1 base and J by 0 bases; unmatched bases: 4. The CDR3 DNA follows: TGTGCCAGCAGCTTGTTACCAGGGGGCTCCTACGAGCAGTACTTC. It translates to CASSLLPGGSYEQYF.

The chain is built from TRBV27 and TRBJ2-7; the match to TRBD2 covers 10 bases. Germline values: CDR1 MNHEY, CDR2 SMNVEV (reference sequence). J gave up 4 bases and V 4 bases, and 7 bases lay outside the gene matches. The CDR3 consists of 15 residues. Here the CDR3 DNA reads TGTGCCAGCAGTTCGCCTAGCGGGAGTGATTACGAGCAGTACTTC. Amino acids: CASSSPSGSDYEQYF.

V is TRBV5-1 and J is TRBJ1-1, with 7 bases matching TRBD1. The germline V gene encodes CDR1 SGHRS and CDR2 YFSETQ. V trimming: 6 bases; J trimming: 1 base; junction bases outside the gene matches: 3. The CDR3 sequence is 13 residues long. In DNA, the CDR3 is TGCGCCAGCACCGGACAGGAGAACACTGAAGCTTTCTTT. It specifies CASTGQENTEAFF.

A word on this clone: The same CDR3 arises from other DNA sequences in this sample as well. The chain has TRBV2 and TRBJ1-1; no clear D. Germline CDR1 SNHLY, CDR2 FYNNEI. CDR3 length: 13 amino acids. The V and J ends lost 3 bases and 2 bases respectively, with 7 bases between them. CDR3 in amino acids: CASSERQNTEAFF. The CDR3 DNA sequence: TGTGCCAGCAGTGAGAGACAAAACACTGAAGCTTTCTTT.

The gene calls are TRBV4-1 and TRBJ2-7; 12 positions agree with TRBD2. J was trimmed by 4 bases and V by 3 bases; bases with no gene match: 4. The CDR3 is 15 residues long. In germline, CDR1 is MGHRA, CDR2 YSYEKL. DNA of the CDR3: TGCGCCAGCAGCCAGACTAGCGGGAGTCTTTACGAGCAGTACTTC. This gives the protein CASSQTSGSLYEQYF.

The chain recombines TRBV11-2 with TRBJ1-2; 7 bases are a match to TRBD1. Per germline, CDR1 SGHAT and CDR2 FQNNGV. CDR3 length: 15 residues. V shed 5 bases, J shed 4 bases, and the junction held 10 bases outside the gene matches. The CDR3 DNA reads as TGTGCCAGCAGCCCCCGGGGGGGGACAGCCTATGGCTACACCTTC. Its translation is CASSPRGGTAYGYTF.

The chain is built from TRBV4-1 and TRBJ1-2; possibly TRBD1 for D (5 bases). V lost 0 bases and J 0 bases, leaving 11 bases between the germline ends. This CDR3 is 16 amino acids long. Germline V lookup: CDR1 MGHRA, CDR2 YSYEKL. CDR3 loop: CASSQEPLTANYGYTF. CDR3 DNA: TGCGCCAGCAGCCAAGAACCGCTGACAGCTAACTATGGCTACACCTTC.

This clone was observed a handful of times. V and J are TRBV6-6 and TRBJ2-3, with 13 bases fitting TRBD2. The CDR3 contains 16 residues. Losses at the gene ends were 4 bases for V and 5 bases for J; bases not matched to a gene: 6. Germline loops: CDR1 MNHNY, CDR2 SVGAGI (reference sequence). The CDR3 spells CASSSGTSGRVDTQYF. Written as DNA, the CDR3 is TGTGCCAGCAGTTCTGGTACTAGCGGGAGGGTAGATACGCAGTATTTT.

This chain links TRBV28 with TRBJ2-7, with a possible D match to TRBD2 (6 bases). This CDR3 contains 14 residues. V shed 5 bases and J shed 3 bases, with 14 bases lying between them. Germline V gene sequence: CDR1 MDHEN, CDR2 SYDVKM. The CDR3 is CASSTPGLLYEQYF. CDR3 coding DNA: TGTGCCAGCAGTACGCCGGGACTCCTCTACGAGCAGTACTTC.

This clone showed up just a few times. One junction end disagrees with the germline gene, perhaps due to a read error. The identical CDR3 is also encoded by other nucleotide sequences in the sample. The chain joins TRBV12-5 to TRBJ2-5; 9 bases agree with TRBD1. This CDR3 spans 15 amino acids. Germline CDR1 is LGHNT and CDR2 is FRNRAP. CDR3 sequence reads: CACGHTTTGGETQYF. The CDR3 DNA is TGTGCTTGTGGCCACACAACGACAGGGGGGGAGACCCAGTACTTC.

This sequence joins TRBV5-4 and TRBJ1-3; TRBD1 aligns across 9 bases. With V trimmed by 7 bases and J by 0 bases, 2 bases remained unmatched. The CDR3 totals 14 residues. CDR1 and CDR2 from the germline V gene are SGHNT and YYREEE (reference sequence). CDR3 DNA sequence: TGTGCCAGCCGACAGGGGGGCTCTGGAAACACCATATATTTT. It yields the protein CASRQGGSGNTIYF.

This clone was found once. The gene calls are TRBV19 and TRBJ2-7, with D perhaps matching TRBD2 (6 bases). Trimming shortened V by 3 bases and J by 3 bases, and 15 bases separated the two germline ends. The CDR3 runs 15 residues. Germline CDR1 is LNHDA and CDR2 is SQIVND (reference sequence). The CDR3 is CASSMGQMGGYEQYF. Here the CDR3 DNA reads TGTGCCAGTAGTATGGGTCAGATGGGGGGCTACGAGCAGTACTTC.

This chain uses TRBV6-5 with TRBJ2-3; D remains unclear. The germline V gene has CDR1 MNHEY and CDR2 SVGAGI. CDR3 size: 14 residues. The V gene lost 6 bases and the J gene lost 0 bases, with 10 bases spanning the gap. CDR3 sequence: CASSLRDSTDTQYF. The CDR3 DNA reads as TGTGCCAGCAGCCTACGTGATAGCACAGATACGCAGTATTTT.

This clone occurred once. This sequence joins TRBV6-5 and TRBJ1-1, with D hard to call. There are 13 residues in the CDR3. Germline assignment: CDR1 MNHEY and CDR2 SVGAGI. Trimming removed 9 bases at V and 4 bases at J, with 15 bases between. DNA for the CDR3: TGTGCCAGTGCGTCGGGAGGAGGCACTGAAGCTTTCTTT. This sequence encodes CASASGGGTEAFF.

This clone was found once. The chain carries TRBV10-3 and TRBJ2-1; 10 bases agree with TRBD2. CDR3 length equals 15 residues. CDR1 ENHRY and CDR2 SYGVKD come from the germline V gene. V was pared by 4 bases and J by 5 bases, with 5 bases of the junction left unmatched. CDR3 in amino acids: CAISASGSLDNEQFF. In DNA, the CDR3 is TGTGCCATCAGTGCTAGCGGGAGCCTTGACAATGAGCAGTTCTTC.

This chain links TRBV6-5 with TRBJ2-5, with 12 bases matching TRBD2. The CDR3 extends over 16 amino acids. The V and J ends lost 4 bases and 6 bases, in that order; junction bases with no gene match: 9. Germline CDR1 and CDR2: MNHEY and SVGAGI. In DNA form, the CDR3 reads TGTGCCAGCAGTTCTGGACTAGCGGGACGCCTGAAGACCCAGTACTTC. Protein product: CASSSGLAGRLKTQYF.

V and J are TRBV5-1 and TRBJ1-4; 8 nucleotides line up with TRBD1. V trimming: 4 bases; J trimming: 7 bases; junction bases outside the gene matches: 6. The CDR3 runs 14 residues. The germline CDR1 and CDR2 sequences are SGHRS and YFSETQ. This CDR3 is CASSDGTGPEKLFF. CDR3 nucleotide sequence: TGCGCCAGCAGCGACGGGACAGGCCCTGAAAAACTGTTTTTT.

The chain has TRBV4-3 and TRBJ2-2; a weak D match, TRBD1 (6 bases). There are 16 residues in the CDR3. CDR1 and CDR2 from the germline V gene are LGHNA and YSLEER. Trimming left V 0 bases short and J 9 bases short, with 17 bases between. The CDR3 region is CASSQDWTVDDRELFF. Here the CDR3 DNA reads TGCGCCAGCAGCCAAGACTGGACAGTGGATGACAGGGAGCTGTTTTTT.

V and J are TRBV5-1 and TRBJ2-5, with 7 bases matching TRBD1. Germline lookup yields CDR1 SGHRS and CDR2 YFSETQ. J gave up 5 bases and V 4 bases, and 2 bases lay outside the gene matches. The CDR3 has 12 amino acids. The CDR3 sequence is CASSRGQETQYF. The CDR3 DNA reads TGCGCCAGCAGCCGGGGACAGGAGACCCAGTACTTC.